This TCR beta chain is drawn from a study of CD8+ T cells in alopecia areata. Study results and limitations: Normal skin's resident alphabeta T cells are also sequenced in scalp samples.

Extraction and reverse transcription of RNA yielded cDNA as the sequencing template. Method: immunoSEQ multiplex PCR; TCRdb's copy keeps in-frame clones and lacks some. This table holds 130,000 to 150,000 clones, 87% found once. The germline V gene has CDR1 MGHRA and CDR2 YSYEKL. With 0 bases removed from V and 1 base from J, the gap between germline ends came to 6 bases. The CDR3 consists of 14 residues. Comment on this clone: The target antigen is unknown.

Punch biopsies of lesional scalp, plus peripheral blood, were taken from alopecia areata patients. The rearrangement links TRBV4-1 to TRBJ1-1, with unresolved D. The sequence was obtained from a human donor with alopecia areata. The sequences come from CD8+ T cells sorted from blood, collected at week 0. The CDR3 nucleotides read TGCGCCAGCAGCCAAGAGTTGAGGAACACTGAAGCTTTCTTT. This gives the protein CASSQELRNTEAFF.